The 22 T cell receptor beta chains reported below all come from one sample, sequenced in a study of naive CD8 T cells in extremely preterm neonates. The assay was immunoSEQ multiplex PCR, and TCRdb's table has in-frame clones only and misses some. The repertoire holds about 5,000 clones, with around 96% as singletons. Samples were taken at extremely preterm deliveries at about 23-27 weeks of gestation. Their antigen targets remain unknown. Study-level findings and limits: Relative to older groups, preterm infants had shorter, less trimmed CDR3s with fewer N additions.

Material: naive CD8+ T cells from cord blood. The receptor set was obtained from a boy who was born preterm.

The rearrangement links TRBV4-3 to TRBJ1-1; D unresolved. This CDR3 region has 13 residues. Germline V gene lookup returns CDR1 LGHNA and CDR2 YSLEER. The V end was cut by 0 bases, the J end by 7 bases, with 9 bases between. For the CDR3, the DNA is TGCGCCAGCAGCCAAGATCTAGGCATTGAAGCTTTCTTT. Its protein product is CASSQDLGIEAFF.

J is TRBJ2-3 and V is TRBV28; TRBD2 matches at 13 bases. This CDR3 spans 19 amino acids. Germline V gives CDR1 MDHEN, CDR2 SYDVKM. Germline trimming cut 6 bases from V and 0 bases from J; bases unmatched to any gene: 12. The CDR3 region has the DNA TGTGCCAGCAGCTCCTCGGGACTAGCGGGGCGACTTAGCACAGATACGCAGTATTTT. Translating it yields CASSSSGLAGRLSTDTQYF.

The chain employs TRBV5-4 and TRBJ2-1, with D tentatively TRBD1 (5 bases). This CDR3 has 15 amino acids. Germline CDR1 SGHNT, CDR2 YYREEE (reference sequence). V shed 2 bases and J shed 2 bases, with 11 bases lying between them. CDR3 protein: CASSLQVLPYNEQFF. The CDR3 DNA is TGTGCCAGCAGCTTACAGGTCCTCCCCTACAATGAGCAGTTCTTC.

V usage is TRBV29-1 and J usage is TRBJ2-7, with TRBD2 matching over 8 bases. J gave up 9 bases and V 2 bases, and 6 bases lay outside the gene matches. Germline lookup yields CDR1 SQVTM and CDR2 ANQGSEA. The CDR3 contains 12 residues. The CDR3 reads CSVEFGTRGQYF. CDR3 coding DNA: TGCAGCGTTGAATTTGGGACTAGAGGGCAGTACTTC.

The gene calls are TRBV5-1 and TRBJ1-1; D call uncertain. The germline gives CDR1 SGHRS, CDR2 YFSETQ. With 5 bases removed from V and 5 bases from J, the gap between germline ends came to 7 bases. The CDR3 is made up of 11 amino acids. The CDR3 reads CASRSGTEAFF. The CDR3 nucleotides are TGCGCCAGCAGATCTGGGACTGAAGCTTTCTTT.

This clone was seen a single time. The CDR3 here is CASRTGYEQYF. For the CDR3, the DNA is TGTGCCAGCAGGACAGGGTACGAGCAGTACTTC. V and J are TRBV28 and TRBJ2-7; 7 bases are a match to TRBD1. Germline lookup yields CDR1 MDHEN and CDR2 SYDVKM. Trimming took 6 bases from V and 4 from J; bases not matched to a gene: 0. This CDR3 has 11 amino acids. Full variable domain (missing parts from reference TRBV28 and TRBJ2-7): DVKVTQSSRYLVKRTGEKVFLECVQDMDHENMFWYRQDPGLGLRLIYFSYDVKMKEKGDIPEGYSVSREKKERFSLILESASTNQTSMYLCASRTGYEQYFGPGTRLTVT.

The chain has TRBV27 and TRBJ2-7, with a possible D match to TRBD2 (7 bases). Looked up from germline, CDR1 is MNHEY and CDR2 is SMNVEV (reference sequence). Trimming removed 1 base from V and 6 bases from J, with 10 bases in between. There are 13 residues in the CDR3. This CDR3 is CASSLWGGGEQYF. Here the CDR3 DNA reads TGTGCCAGCAGTTTATGGGGAGGGGGCGAGCAGTACTTC.

The genes are TRBV11-2 and TRBJ2-7, with 7 bases identical to TRBD1. This CDR3 region has 15 residues. Germline V gene lookup returns CDR1 SGHAT and CDR2 FQNNGV. Trimming removed 0 bases from V and 0 bases from J; junction bases left unmatched: 2. CDR3 loop: CASSLDPGGSYEQYF. The DNA for the CDR3 is TGTGCCAGCAGCTTAGATCCAGGGGGCTCCTACGAGCAGTACTTC.

The rearrangement uses TRBV4-1 and TRBJ2-3; D call uncertain. Germline lookup yields CDR1 MGHRA and CDR2 YSYEKL. Between the trimmed V and J ends, which lost 0 bases and 5 bases, there was a span of 12 bases. The CDR3 is 15 residues long. In DNA, the CDR3 is TGCGCCAGCAGCCAAGAAGGGCTTATTTTAGATACGCAGTATTTT. Translation: CASSQEGLILDTQYF.

V gene TRBV7-9 combines with J gene TRBJ1-2, with D unclear. The germline V gene has CDR1 SEHNR and CDR2 FQNEAQ (reference sequence). This CDR3 has 13 amino acids. V shed 1 base and J shed 0 bases, with 3 bases lying between them. CDR3 amino acids: CASSLDTNYGYTF. Written as DNA, the CDR3 is TGTGCCAGCAGCTTAGACACTAACTATGGCTACACCTTC.

The gene calls are TRBV5-1 and TRBJ1-3; D unclear. CDR1 is SGHRS, CDR2 YFSETQ, per germline. The CDR3 has 15 amino acids. V shed 0 bases and J shed 0 bases, with 7 bases lying between them. The CDR3 region is CASSLVAISGNTIYF. DNA of the CDR3: TGCGCCAGCAGCTTGGTAGCTATCTCTGGAAACACCATATATTTT.

The chain links TRBV9 to TRBJ2-5; 12 nucleotides line up with TRBD2. The CDR3 runs to 14 residues. Losses at the gene ends were 3 bases for V and 3 bases for J; bases not matched to a gene: 0. CDR1 SGDLS and CDR2 YYNGEE come from the germline V gene. The CDR3 DNA is TGTGCCAGCAGCGGACTAGCGGGAGAAGAGACCCAGTACTTC. Amino acids: CASSGLAGEETQYF.

V gene TRBV20-1 combines with J gene TRBJ2-7, with D unresolved. Looked up from germline, CDR1 is DFQATT and CDR2 is SNEGSKA (reference sequence). CDR3 length equals 11 residues. V was cut by 5 bases and J by 4 bases, with 9 bases left in between. CDR3 in amino acids: CSAPRLYEQYF. DNA for the CDR3: TGCAGTGCTCCTCGCCTATACGAGCAGTACTTC.

The chain uses TRBV7-9 and TRBJ2-7; 12 positions agree with TRBD1. V was pared by 2 bases and J by 5 bases, with 4 bases of the junction left unmatched. CDR3 length: 15 residues. Germline-derived CDR1 and CDR2 are SEHNR and FQNEAQ (reference sequence). CDR3 coding DNA: TGTGCCAGCAGCTTACGGGACAGGGGGCAAGACGAGCAGTACTTC. This codes for CASSLRDRGQDEQYF. The variable domain in full, with the rest retrieved from reference TRBV7-9 and TRBJ2-7, is DTGVSQNPRHKITKRGQNVTFRCDPISEHNRLYWYRQTLGQGPEFLTYFQNEAQLEKSRLLSDRFSAERPKGSFSTLEIQRTEQGDSAMYLCASSLRDRGQDEQYFGPGTRLTVT.

V gene TRBV2 combines with J gene TRBJ2-2, with TRBD2 matching over 7 bases. The germline V gene has CDR1 SNHLY and CDR2 FYNNEI. The CDR3 extends over 15 amino acids. Trimming cost V 3 bases and J 8 bases; bases outside gene matches: 9. The CDR3 sequence is CASSERGSHMGELFF. The DNA for the CDR3 is TGTGCCAGCAGTGAGCGGGGGAGCCATATGGGGGAGCTGTTTTTT.

The chain couples TRBV6-1 to TRBJ1-5; D uncertain. Germline CDR1 is MNHNS and CDR2 is SASEGT. The CDR3 loop spans 11 amino acids. V was cut by 8 bases and J by 2 bases, with 4 bases left in between. The CDR3 here is CASQGNQPQHF. DNA of the CDR3: TGTGCCAGCCAGGGCAATCAGCCCCAGCATTTT.

J is TRBJ1-5 and V is TRBV28, with D uncertain. Between the trimmed V and J ends, which lost 1 base and 1 base, there was a span of 8 bases. Germline CDR1 is MDHEN and CDR2 is SYDVKM. CDR3 length: 15 amino acids. CDR3 sequence (DNA): TGTGCCAGCAGTTTATATGTCCAGAGCAATCAGCCCCAGCATTTT. Its translation: CASSLYVQSNQPQHF.

The rearrangement joins TRBV2 to TRBJ2-3; 9 bases agree with TRBD2. Germline trimming cut 1 base from V and 1 base from J; bases unmatched to any gene: 0. Germline CDR1 reads SNHLY; CDR2 reads FYNNEI. The CDR3 is made up of 15 amino acids. The CDR3 sequence: CASSEGTSGTDTQYF. The CDR3 DNA reads TGTGCCAGCAGTGAAGGGACTAGCGGCACAGATACGCAGTATTTT.

The chain uses TRBV5-1 and TRBJ2-7, with 9 bases identical to TRBD2. This CDR3 comprises 14 residues. Germline CDR1 is SGHRS and CDR2 is YFSETQ. V was pared by 6 bases and J by 4 bases, with 8 bases of the junction left unmatched. CDR3 in amino acids: CASTSSTSGYEQYF. The DNA for the CDR3 is TGCGCCAGCACCTCCTCGACTAGCGGTTACGAGCAGTACTTC. Filled out from reference TRBV5-1 and TRBJ2-7, the complete variable domain reads KAGVTQTPRYLIKTRGQQVTLSCSPISGHRSVSWYQQTPGQGLQFLFEYFSETQRNKGNFPGRFSGRQFSNSRSEMNVSTLELGDSALYLCASTSSTSGYEQYFGPGTRLTVT.

The genes are TRBV10-1 and TRBJ2-7; tentatively, D is TRBD2 (6 bases). The CDR3 has 14 amino acids. The germline CDR1 and CDR2 sequences are WNHNN and SYGVQD (reference sequence). The V gene lost 4 bases and the J gene lost 2 bases, with 12 bases spanning the gap. CDR3 sequence: CASSGGGRAYEQYF. CDR3 nucleotide sequence: TGCGCCAGCAGTGGGGGAGGCCGTGCCTACGAGCAGTACTTC.

This chain joins TRBV27 and TRBJ1-2; D perhaps matches TRBD1 (6 bases). The CDR3 runs 15 residues. Between the trimmed V and J ends, which lost 5 bases and 4 bases, there was a span of 17 bases. Per the germline V gene, CDR1 is MNHEY and CDR2 is SMNVEV (reference sequence). CDR3 sequence reads: CASSLTGLNGYGYTF. The DNA of the CDR3 is TGTGCCAGCAGTCTTACAGGGTTGAATGGCTATGGCTACACCTTC.

V and J are TRBV9 and TRBJ2-1; 12 nucleotides line up with TRBD2. V lost 4 bases and J lost 13; bases outside the gene matches: 6. Germline-derived CDR1 and CDR2 are SGDLS and YYNGEE. The CDR3 is 13 residues long. CDR3 coding DNA: TGTGCCAGCAGCCCTAGCGGGAGGGTAGGACAGTTCTTC. Translation gives CASSPSGRVGQFF.